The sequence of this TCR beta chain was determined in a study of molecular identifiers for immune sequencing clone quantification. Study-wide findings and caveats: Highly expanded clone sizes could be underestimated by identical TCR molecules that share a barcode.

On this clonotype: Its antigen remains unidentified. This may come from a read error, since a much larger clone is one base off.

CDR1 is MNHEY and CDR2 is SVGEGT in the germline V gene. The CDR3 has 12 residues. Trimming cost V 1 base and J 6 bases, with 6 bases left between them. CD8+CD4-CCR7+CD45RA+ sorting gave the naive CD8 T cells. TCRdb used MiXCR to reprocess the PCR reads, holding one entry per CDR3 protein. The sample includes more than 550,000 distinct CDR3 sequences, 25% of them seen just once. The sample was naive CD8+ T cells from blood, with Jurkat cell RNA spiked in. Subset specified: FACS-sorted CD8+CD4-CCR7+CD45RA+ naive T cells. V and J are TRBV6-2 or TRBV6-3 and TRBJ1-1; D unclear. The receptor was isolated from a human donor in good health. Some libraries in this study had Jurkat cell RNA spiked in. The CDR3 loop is CASSYFPAEAFF. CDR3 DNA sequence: TGTGCCAGCAGTTACTTTCCCGCTGAAGCTTTCTTT.